This is a list of T cell receptor beta chains from one sample in a study of PD-1 blockade in classical Hodgkin lymphoma. Sequenced by immunoSEQ multiplex PCR; TCRdb stores in-frame clones only, minus some. Of about 97,000 clones listed, approximately 88% were seen once; the top ten hold 9.5% to 15%. Here the sequenced sample was peripheral blood mononuclear cells (PBMCs), taken at baseline. These TCRs come from a human donor with classical Hodgkin lymphoma. Each CDR3 is given with its conserved first and last residue. The D gene is left open where the match is weak. Expanded clones are given a class, and other clones once, few, many or no size at all.

V: TRBV2
J: TRBJ2-7
size: .
D: .
length: 12
CDR3: CASRTRSYEQYF
DNA: TGTGCCAGCAGGACCCGCTCCTACGAGCAGTACTTC

V: TRBV27
J: TRBJ2-7
size: .
D: TRBD1
length: 16
CDR3: CASSFLLQGASYEQYF
DNA: TGTGCCAGCAGTTTTTTATTACAGGGGGCCTCCTACGAGCAGTACTTC

V: TRBV19
J: TRBJ2-5
size: few
D: .
length: 15
CDR3: CASSMEASSGETQYF
DNA: TGTGCCAGTAGTATGGAGGCCTCCTCGGGAGAGACCCAGTACTTC

V: TRBV7-9
J: TRBJ1-5
size: .
D: .
length: 13
CDR3: CASSQAEAQPQHF
DNA: TGTGCCAGCAGCCAGGCCGAAGCTCAGCCCCAGCATTTT

V: TRBV6-1
J: TRBJ2-4
size: .
D: TRBD2
length: 14
CDR3: CASSPAGGKNIQYF
DNA: TGTGCCAGCAGCCCAGCGGGAGGGAAAAACATTCAGTACTTC

V: TRBV6-6
J: TRBJ1-5
size: .
D: .
length: 14
CDR3: CASRGYDSNQPQHF
DNA: TGTGCCTCTAGGGGGTACGATAGCAATCAGCCCCAGCATTTT

V: TRBV5-6
J: TRBJ1-1
size: .
D: .
length: 13
CDR3: CASSLGGIAEAFF
DNA: TGTGCCAGCAGCTTGGGGGGTATAGCTGAAGCTTTCTTT

V: TRBV29-1
J: TRBJ1-1
size: .
D: .
length: 13
CDR3: CSVKRELNTEAFF
DNA: TGCAGCGTTAAGAGGGAACTGAACACTGAAGCTTTCTTT

V: TRBV2
J: TRBJ2-5
size: .
D: TRBD2
length: 16
CDR3: CASRTQLAGGAETQYF
DNA: TGTGCCAGCAGGACCCAACTAGCGGGGGGGGCGGAGACCCAGTACTTC

V: TRBV27
J: TRBJ2-7
size: few
D: TRBD1
length: 15
CDR3: CASSRKGQGAYEQYF
DNA: TGTGCCAGCAGTCGTAAGGGACAGGGGGCGTACGAGCAGTACTTC

V: TRBV10-3
J: TRBJ1-2
size: .
D: .
length: 13
CDR3: CAISDRDDYGYTF
DNA: TGTGCCATCAGTGACCGGGACGACTATGGCTACACCTTC

V: TRBV15
J: TRBJ1-2
size: .
D: .
length: 14
CDR3: CATSRDGPIEGYTF
DNA: TGTGCCACCAGCAGAGATGGACCAATTGAGGGCTACACCTTC

V: TRBV5-5
J: TRBJ1-4
size: .
D: .
length: 16
CDR3: CASSSRGAVANEKLFF
DNA: TGTGCCAGCAGCTCCAGGGGAGCTGTGGCTAATGAAAAACTGTTTTTT

V: TRBV6-1
J: TRBJ1-1
size: .
D: .
length: 12
CDR3: CASTPGNTEAFF
DNA: TGTGCCAGCACCCCCGGGAACACTGAAGCTTTCTTT

V: TRBV4-2
J: TRBJ2-1
size: few
D: TRBD2
length: 16
CDR3: CASSQGTSGTIAEQFF
DNA: TGTGCCAGCAGCCAAGGGACTAGCGGAACGATTGCTGAGCAGTTCTTC

V: TRBV4-1
J: TRBJ2-7
size: .
D: .
length: 17
CDR3: CASSQDWETSSSYEQYF
DNA: TGCGCCAGCAGCCAAGATTGGGAAACCAGTAGCTCCTACGAGCAGTACTTC

V: TRBV2
J: TRBJ2-2
size: .
D: .
length: 14
CDR3: CASRNSPNTGELFF
DNA: TGTGCCAGCAGAAATTCCCCTAACACCGGGGAGCTGTTTTTT

V: TRBV6-1
J: TRBJ1-5
size: .
D: .
length: 15
CDR3: CASSPGRISNQPQHF
DNA: TGTGCCAGCAGCCCGGGACGGATTAGCAATCAGCCCCAGCATTTT

V: TRBV19
J: TRBJ2-7
size: .
D: TRBD1
length: 13
CDR3: CASSADRGNEQYF
DNA: TGTGCCAGTAGCGCAGACAGGGGAAACGAGCAGTACTTC

V: TRBV7-9
J: TRBJ2-2
size: .
D: TRBD2
length: 15
CDR3: CASSLLAGHTGELFF
DNA: TGTGCCAGCAGCTTACTAGCGGGCCACACCGGGGAGCTGTTTTTT

V: TRBV2
J: TRBJ1-5
size: .
D: .
length: 13
CDR3: CASSDFGGQPQHF
DNA: TGTGCCAGCAGTGATTTCGGGGGTCAGCCCCAGCATTTT

V: TRBV23-1
J: TRBJ2-7
size: .
D: .
length: 15
CDR3: CASSQTRPSSYEQYF
DNA: TGCGCCAGCAGTCAAACCCGCCCCAGCTCCTACGAGCAGTACTTC

V: TRBV19
J: TRBJ2-2
size: .
D: TRBD2
length: 17
CDR3: CASSIRTSGRNTGELFF
DNA: TGTGCCAGTAGTATACGGACTAGCGGGAGGAACACCGGGGAGCTGTTTTTT

V: TRBV28
J: TRBJ2-1
size: .
D: .
length: 13
CDR3: CASSEVAEATQFF
DNA: TGTGCCAGCAGTGAAGTAGCGGAAGCTACGCAGTTCTTC

V: TRBV6-5
J: TRBJ2-2
size: .
D: TRBD1
length: 15
CDR3: CASSRDRVNPGELFF
DNA: TGTGCCAGCAGCCGGGACAGGGTCAACCCCGGGGAGCTGTTTTTT

V: TRBV10-3
J: TRBJ2-3
size: .
D: .
length: 14
CDR3: CAITGPSFTDTQYF
DNA: TGTGCCATCACTGGGCCGTCATTCACAGATACGCAGTATTTT

V: TRBV5-1
J: TRBJ1-5
size: .
D: .
length: 14
CDR3: CASSLGGGNQPQHF
DNA: TGCGCCAGCAGCTTGGGAGGGGGCAATCAGCCCCAGCATTTT

V: TRBV29-1
J: TRBJ2-1
size: .
D: .
length: 13
CDR3: CSVVKGGGSEQFF
DNA: TGCAGCGTTGTAAAAGGTGGGGGCTCTGAGCAGTTCTTC

V: TRBV19
J: TRBJ2-2
size: .
D: .
length: 14
CDR3: CASRPGGATGELFF
DNA: TGTGCCAGTAGGCCCGGGGGAGCAACCGGGGAGCTGTTTTTT

V: TRBV5-6
J: TRBJ1-3
size: .
D: .
length: 14
CDR3: CASSLAISGNTIYF
DNA: TGTGCCAGCAGCTTGGCTATTTCTGGAAACACCATATATTTT

V: TRBV28
J: TRBJ2-5
size: .
D: TRBD2
length: 17
CDR3: CASSPAISRGGRETQYF
DNA: TGTGCCAGCAGCCCCGCCATATCTCGCGGGGGTCGGGAGACCCAGTACTTC

V: TRBV29-1
J: TRBJ2-5
size: .
D: .
length: 14
CDR3: CSVGTVRGTETQYF
DNA: TGCAGCGTTGGGACAGTACGAGGAACCGAGACCCAGTACTTC

V: TRBV7-6
J: TRBJ2-7
size: .
D: .
length: 11
CDR3: CASSREGEQYF
DNA: TGTGCCAGCAGCCGTGAAGGCGAGCAGTACTTC

V: TRBV5-1
J: TRBJ1-1
size: .
D: .
length: 14
CDR3: CASSLSHGSAEAFF
DNA: TGCGCCAGCAGCTTGTCCCACGGTTCCGCTGAAGCTTTCTTT

V: TRBV28
J: TRBJ1-5
size: .
D: TRBD1
length: 15
CDR3: CASSPPPGGGQPQHF
DNA: TGTGCCAGCAGTCCCCCACCAGGGGGGGGTCAGCCCCAGCATTTT

V: TRBV6-1
J: TRBJ2-1
size: many
D: .
length: 13
CDR3: CASSAGRAGEQFF
DNA: TGTGCCAGCAGCGCCGGTCGGGCGGGTGAGCAGTTCTTC

V: TRBV19
J: TRBJ1-3
size: .
D: .
length: 17
CDR3: CASSSSRDGATGNTIYF
DNA: TGTGCCAGTAGTAGTTCCCGGGACGGGGCTACTGGAAACACCATATATTTT

V: TRBV30
J: TRBJ1-2
size: .
D: .
length: 15
CDR3: CAWSSQGIGLTGYTF
DNA: TGTGCCTGGAGTTCCCAGGGAATCGGGCTTACTGGCTACACCTTC

V: TRBV7-9
J: TRBJ2-5
size: .
D: TRBD2
length: 15
CDR3: CASSLSLAGEETQYF
DNA: TGTGCCAGCAGCTTAAGTCTAGCGGGAGAAGAGACCCAGTACTTC

V: TRBV4-3
J: TRBJ2-5
size: .
D: .
length: 13
CDR3: CASSQALRETQYF
DNA: TGCGCCAGCAGCCAAGCACTGCGAGAGACCCAGTACTTC

V: TRBV7-3
J: TRBJ2-7
size: .
D: .
length: 16
CDR3: CASSSVGLFSSYEQYF
DNA: TGTGCCAGCAGCTCCGTTGGACTCTTCAGCTCCTACGAGCAGTACTTC